Below are 10 T cell receptor beta chains sequenced from a single sample in a study of T cell changes during pregnancy in multiple sclerosis. Profiled with immunoSEQ multiplex PCR; TCRdb holds only in-frame clones, not every one. The sample has roughly 60,000 clones; 70% to 90% are singletons. The sample was CD4+ T cells from peripheral blood mononuclear cells, taken in the first trimester of pregnancy. These TCRs come from a female donor with multiple sclerosis, enrolled in a pregnancy study.

This chain connects TRBV11-2 to TRBJ2-6; D is perhaps TRBD2 (5 bases). CDR3 length: 19 residues. Trimming shortened V by 0 bases and J by 0 bases, and 15 bases separated the two germline ends. Germline assignment: CDR1 SGHAT and CDR2 FQNNGV. The CDR3 nucleotides read TGTGCCAGCAGCTTAGAGGCCCCGGGAATTTTCTCTGGGGCCAACGTCCTGACTTTC. Its protein is CASSLEAPGIFSGANVLTF.

V usage is TRBV9 and J usage is TRBJ2-3; a possible D gene is TRBD2 (6 bases). CDR1 and CDR2 from the germline V gene are SGDLS and YYNGEE. The CDR3 is 15 residues long. The V gene lost 3 bases and the J gene lost 0 bases, with 11 bases spanning the gap. This chain's CDR3 is CASSALGGSTDTQYF. The CDR3 region has the DNA TGTGCCAGCAGCGCGCTCGGGGGTAGCACAGATACGCAGTATTTT.

The chain links TRBV5-5 to TRBJ1-1; 8 bases fit TRBD1. CDR1 is SGHKS and CDR2 is YYEKEE in the germline V gene (reference sequence). This CDR3 has 15 residues. Trimming at V came to 9 bases and at J to 7 bases, leaving 17 bases not matched to a gene. The CDR3 reads CATQKGQAAAIEAFF. In nucleotides, the CDR3 is TGTGCCACTCAAAAGGGACAGGCCGCGGCCATTGAAGCTTTCTTT.

The genes are TRBV18 and TRBJ2-7; D gene uncertain. The CDR3 consists of 13 residues. Germline lookup yields CDR1 KGHSH and CDR2 LQKENI. Trimming left V 4 bases short and J 5 bases short, with 12 bases between. CDR3 DNA: TGTGCCAGCTCACGTACGGGTCTTGACGAGCAGTACTTC. It is translated as CASSRTGLDEQYF.

The chain links TRBV9 to TRBJ2-5, with 12 bases matching TRBD2. Germline-derived CDR1 and CDR2 are SGDLS and YYNGEE. The CDR3 runs to 15 residues. V dropped 2 bases and J dropped 4; count of bases not matched to a gene: 3. The CDR3 DNA is TGTGCCAGCAGCGTGGAGACTAGCGGGGGAGAGACCCAGTACTTC. Its translation: CASSVETSGGETQYF.

This chain uses TRBV7-6 with TRBJ1-3, with D perhaps TRBD1 (5 bases). CDR3 length equals 17 residues. Trimming took off 0 bases at V and 0 bases at J, with 12 bases between the two ends. The germline CDR1 and CDR2 sequences are SGHVS and FNYEAQ. The CDR3 reads CASSLALRTTSGNTIYF. CDR3 sequence (DNA): TGTGCCAGCAGCTTAGCGCTTAGGACAACCTCTGGAAACACCATATATTTT. The variable domain in full, completed from reference TRBV7-6 and TRBJ1-3, reads GAGVSQSPRYKVTKRGQDVALRCDPISGHVSLYWYRQALGQGPEFLTYFNYEAQQDKSGLPNDRFSAERPEGSISTLTIQRTEQRDSAMYRCASSLALRTTSGNTIYFGEGSWLTVV.

The rearrangement joins TRBV19 to TRBJ2-7; 8 positions agree with TRBD2. This CDR3 is built from 15 residues. Per germline, CDR1 LNHDA and CDR2 SQIVND (reference sequence). The V gene end was trimmed by 6 bases and the J gene end by 2 bases; junction bases not matched to a gene: 9. CDR3 coding DNA: TGTGCCAGTAGCCAAGCGGGAGCAGGTACCTACGAGCAGTACTTC. Amino acid sequence: CASSQAGAGTYEQYF. Complete variable domain (other parts from reference TRBV19 and TRBJ2-7): DGGITQSPKYLFRKEGQNVTLSCEQNLNHDAMYWYRQDPGQGLRLIYYSQIVNDFQKGDIAEGYSVSREKKESFPLTVTSAQKNPTAFYLCASSQAGAGTYEQYFGPGTRLTVT.

With regard to this clone: Other DNA sequences in the sample encode the same CDR3. The V gene is TRBV5-1, the J gene TRBJ2-7; D remains ambiguous. V lost 5 bases and J 0 bases, leaving 9 bases between the germline ends. The CDR3 runs 13 residues. Germline V lookup: CDR1 SGHRS, CDR2 YFSETQ. CDR3 amino acids: CASSLGASYEQYF. The CDR3 region has the DNA TGCGCCAGCAGTTTAGGAGCCTCCTACGAGCAGTACTTC.

The rearrangement links TRBV2 to TRBJ2-3; D is ambiguous. Germline CDR1 is SNHLY and CDR2 is FYNNEI. Trimming cost V 4 bases and J 2 bases, with 10 bases left between them. The CDR3 spans 14 residues. The CDR3 region has the DNA TGTGCCAGCAGTGTTCTTGCCTACACAGATACGCAGTATTTT. Its protein product is CASSVLAYTDTQYF. The full variable domain, rest sourced from reference TRBV2 and TRBJ2-3, is EPEVTQTPSHQVTQMGQEVILRCVPISNHLYFYWYRQILGQKVEFLVSFYNNEISEKSEIFDDQFSVERPDGSNFTLKIRSTKLEDSAMYFCASSVLAYTDTQYFGPGTRLTVL.

This clone was seen a single time. The V gene is TRBV7-2, the J gene TRBJ1-2; D may be TRBD1 (6 bases). This CDR3 is built from 14 residues. CDR1 SGHTA and CDR2 FQGNSA come from the germline V gene. V was shortened by 5 bases and J by 2 bases, with 12 bases between the two germline ends. As DNA, the CDR3 is TGTGCCAGCAGCCCGACCAGGGGCAACTATGGCTACACCTTC. This codes for CASSPTRGNYGYTF. Looking up the rest from reference TRBV7-2 and TRBJ1-2 gives the full variable domain: GAGVSQSPSNKVTEKGKDVELRCDPISGHTALYWYRQSLGQGLEFLIYFQGNSAPDKSGLPSDRFSAERTGGSVSTLTIQRTQQEDSAVYLCASSPTRGNYGYTFGSGTRLTVV.